The clone carrying this TCR beta chain was detected many times. Its cognate antigen is unknown. This entry belongs to a study of CD8 T cells in ankylosing spondylitis. The study, taken as a whole, reports: Reportedly, disease-linked clones are significantly enriched in ankylosing spondylitis patients' matched synovial fluid. Blood from ankylosing spondylitis patients appeared to carry a characteristic roughly 8-variant TCR beta motif.

TCRdb ran MiXCR on the 5' RACE reads and lists one entry per CDR3 protein. This repertoire shows roughly 240,000 distinct CDR3 sequences, 8% to 9% found once; its top ten account for approximately 5%. With V trimmed by 0 bases and J by 4 bases, 6 bases remained unmatched. Per the germline V gene, CDR1 is LGHNA and CDR2 is YSLEER. This CDR3 region has 17 residues. The TCR comes from a female donor with ankylosing spondylitis or in good health (not recorded which). Source material: blood, either unsorted or a sorted T cell fraction (not recorded which). The rearrangement uses TRBV4-3 and TRBJ2-1; 10 positions match TRBD2. The CDR3 region has the DNA TGCGCCAGCAGCCAAGACCAAACTAGCGGGATGTACAATGAGCAGTTCTTC. Translating it yields CASSQDQTSGMYNEQFF.